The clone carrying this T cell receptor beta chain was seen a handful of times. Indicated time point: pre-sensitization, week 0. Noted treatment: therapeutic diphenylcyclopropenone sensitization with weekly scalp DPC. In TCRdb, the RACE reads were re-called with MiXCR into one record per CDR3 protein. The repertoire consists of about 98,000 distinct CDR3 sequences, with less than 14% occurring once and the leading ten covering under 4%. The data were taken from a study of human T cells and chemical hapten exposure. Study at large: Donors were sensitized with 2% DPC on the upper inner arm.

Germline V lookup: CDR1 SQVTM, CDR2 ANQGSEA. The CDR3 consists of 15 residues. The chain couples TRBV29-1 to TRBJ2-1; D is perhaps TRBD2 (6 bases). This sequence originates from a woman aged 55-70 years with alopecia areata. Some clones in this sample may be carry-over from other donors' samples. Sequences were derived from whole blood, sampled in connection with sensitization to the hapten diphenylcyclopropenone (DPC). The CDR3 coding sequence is TGCTGTGTGTGTGCGGGGTCGAGCTCCTACAATGAGCAGTTCTTC. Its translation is CCVCAGSSSYNEQFF.